The sequence of this T cell receptor (beta chain) was determined in a study of T cell responses to AZD1222 COVID-19 vaccine (dated by TCRdb to the early 2020s). General notes on the study: Because spike-specific TCR depth and breadth did not differ between the two schedules, AZD1222 recipients who got a second dose at roughly 4 weeks were pooled with those who got a second dose at roughly 12 weeks. TCR sequencing was performed for about 250 trial participants, of whom 207 were given two doses of AZD1222 and 26 were given two doses of MenACWY control vaccine. Trial participants were enrolled into age subgroups of 18-55, 56-69 and 70-plus years, which contained about 150, 28 and 57 TCR-sequenced participants, respectively. Study-wide conclusions, independent of this receptor: No day 14 peak-response samples were available, so repertoires were characterized only after the peak T cell response. Participants were mostly white British and included more females than males, and it was suggested by the authors that clonal diversity may have been underestimated. The vaccine-associated CD4 TCRs covered the entire spike protein, and the dominant responses fell in regions 160-218 and 743-854. Conclusions about previously exposed vaccinees are limited, since just a handful of AZD1222 recipients were seropositive for SARS-CoV-2 at baseline. The 56-69-year group was small, and its depth increase did not reach significance, likely because of low power. Spike-specific TCR breadth and depth rose significantly after two AZD1222 doses compared with day 0 and with MenACWY recipients. Nearly half of unique spike-specific TCRs reportedly recognized epitopes outside regions mutated in the B.1.351 and B.1.1.7 variants.

The CDR3 regions of human TCRbeta chains were analyzed by immunosequencing. Turning to the authors' computational methods: TCRs in the repertoires were compared against a reference library of SARS-CoV-2-specific TCRs that had been generated with the MIRA antigen-specificity platform. Breadth was defined as the fraction of unique TCRs that were SARS-CoV-2-associated, and depth was defined as the fraction of total T cells that were SARS-CoV-2-associated. Using the MIRA data, each spike-specific TCR was mapped to the spike region that the TCR reacts to and placed in a CD4 or CD8 class. Log10-transformed breadth and depth values were compared by one-way ANOVA with Sidak's multiple comparisons tests. The immuneACCESS repertoire file appears here via TCRdb, limited to in-frame rearrangements. These files lack a portion of the clones; in checked studies, under half of the deficit traces to unresolved V genes, and the cause of the others is not known. V and J calls and clone size are those listed in that table; D and trimming were worked out from the DNA. The sample table contains 140,000 to 150,000 clones; only one count was recorded for roughly 92% of them. Over 1.5% of the sample comes from the top ten.

The time point label for this specimen denotes: baseline before first vaccination. The vaccinee samples were drawn from two UK trials, COV001 and COV002, one of which was a single-blind randomized controlled phase 2/3 trial testing AZD1222 (ChAdOx1 nCoV-19) in healthy adults. For TCRbeta chain sequencing, PBMC samples were collected from trial participants at day 0 and at day 28 after the second dose. As to this clone: Its antigen is not yet known. There are no base qualities to consult, and no much larger clone falls within one base.

The TCR sequence derives from an adult in good health. Sequences were derived from peripheral blood, sampled on day 0 of AZD1222 vaccination.

At the DNA level, the sequence is TGTGCCAGTAGTCCAGAGGGACACCCCTACGAGCAGTACTTC. Its coded protein is CASSPEGHPYEQYF. This receptor chain uses TRBV19 and TRBJ2-7; TRBD1 might be the D gene, on 6 matching bases. The CDR3 runs 14 amino acids, cysteine and phenylalanine included. The entry retains the CDR3 DNA only, 42 bases that are in frame from base 1. Reading the germline V gene (reference sequence) gives CDR1 LNHDA and CDR2 SQIVND. Trimming removed 5 bases from V and 2 bases from J, leaving 13 bases between the germline ends.